The clone carrying this T cell receptor beta chain was counted many times. Its specificity is unknown. With 4 bases removed from V and 1 base from J, the gap between germline ends came to 11 bases. This CDR3 region has 15 residues. Genomic DNA templated the TCR beta VDJ and CDR3 profiling. TCRdb reprocessed the reads with MiXCR, giving one entry per CDR3 protein. The sample includes just over 150,000 distinct CDR3 sequences, 45% to 55% seen only once; the top ten take under 35%. Sequencing involved patients with CD8+CD57+ cell expansion previously shown by flow cytometry. This entry belongs to a study of CD8+CD57+ T cells in acquired aplastic anemia. The study, taken as a whole, reports: Around 29 CD8+ CDR3 sequences were shared between patients and controls. A significant difference in CD8+ Simpson's diversity between patients and controls was not found.

This sequence joins TRBV12-3 or TRBV12-4 and TRBJ1-5, with no clear D. Sequenced: sorted CD4+, CD8+, or CD8+CD57+ T cells (not recorded which) from PBMCs. This sequence was found in a human donor with aplastic anemia. CDR3 sequence reads: CASSSRRESNQPQHF. The CDR3 nucleotides read TGTGCCAGCAGTTCGCGAAGGGAGAGCAATCAGCCCCAGCATTTT.